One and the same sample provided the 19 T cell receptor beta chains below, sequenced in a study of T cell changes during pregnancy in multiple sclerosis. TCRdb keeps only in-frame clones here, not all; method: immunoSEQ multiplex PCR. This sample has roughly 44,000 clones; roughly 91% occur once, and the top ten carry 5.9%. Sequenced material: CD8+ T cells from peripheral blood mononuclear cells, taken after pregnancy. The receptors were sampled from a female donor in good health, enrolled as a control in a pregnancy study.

CDR3 sequence (DNA): TGCGCCAGCACTCCCGACAGTTACTCTGGGGCCAACGTCCTGACTTTC. It encodes CASTPDSYSGANVLTF. The gene calls are TRBV4-3 and TRBJ2-6; perhaps TRBD1 as D (5 bases). V lost 7 bases, J lost 0 bases, and 13 bases lay in between. CDR1 is LGHNA, CDR2 YSLEER, per germline. The CDR3 consists of 16 residues.

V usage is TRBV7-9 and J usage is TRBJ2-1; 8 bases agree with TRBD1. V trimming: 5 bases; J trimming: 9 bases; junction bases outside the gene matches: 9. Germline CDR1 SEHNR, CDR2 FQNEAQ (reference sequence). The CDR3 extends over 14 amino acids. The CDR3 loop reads CASSPRDRPGEQFF. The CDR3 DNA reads TGTGCCAGCAGCCCAAGGGACAGGCCGGGTGAGCAGTTCTTC.

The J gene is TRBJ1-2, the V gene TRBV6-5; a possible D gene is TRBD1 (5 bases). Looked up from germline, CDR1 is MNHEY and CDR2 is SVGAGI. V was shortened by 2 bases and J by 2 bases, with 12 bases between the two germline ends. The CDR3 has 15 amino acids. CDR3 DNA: TGTGCCAGCAGTTACGGGATGGGACTGAACTATGGCTACACCTTC. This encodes CASSYGMGLNYGYTF.

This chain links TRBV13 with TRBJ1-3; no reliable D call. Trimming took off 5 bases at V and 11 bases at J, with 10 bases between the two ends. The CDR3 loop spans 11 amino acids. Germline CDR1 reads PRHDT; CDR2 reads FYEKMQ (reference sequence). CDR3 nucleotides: TGTGCCAGCAGCAATATCCGGGCCATATATTTT. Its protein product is CASSNIRAIYF.

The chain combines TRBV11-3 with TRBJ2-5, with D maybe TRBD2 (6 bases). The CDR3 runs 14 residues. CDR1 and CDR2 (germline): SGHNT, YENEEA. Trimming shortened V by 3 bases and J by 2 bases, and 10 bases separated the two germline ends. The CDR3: CASSLRGPQETQYF. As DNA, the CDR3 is TGTGCCAGCAGCTTGCGGGGCCCGCAAGAGACCCAGTACTTC.

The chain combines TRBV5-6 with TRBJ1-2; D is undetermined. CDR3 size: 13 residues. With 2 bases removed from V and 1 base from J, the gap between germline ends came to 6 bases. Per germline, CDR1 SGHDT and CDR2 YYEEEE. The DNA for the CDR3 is TGTGCCAGCAGCTTAGAGGTTAACTATGGCTACACCTTC. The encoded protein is CASSLEVNYGYTF.

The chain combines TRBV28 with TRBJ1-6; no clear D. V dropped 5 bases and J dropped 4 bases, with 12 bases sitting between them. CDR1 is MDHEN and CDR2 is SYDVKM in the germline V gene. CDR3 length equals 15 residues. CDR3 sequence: CASSHQIDYNSPLHF. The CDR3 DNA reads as TGTGCCAGCAGTCACCAGATTGATTATAATTCACCCCTCCACTTT.

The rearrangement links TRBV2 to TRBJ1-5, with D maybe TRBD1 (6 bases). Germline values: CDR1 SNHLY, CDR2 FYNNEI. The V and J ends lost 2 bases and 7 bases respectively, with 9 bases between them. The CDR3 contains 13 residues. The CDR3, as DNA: TGTGCCAGCAGTGAATCCCAGGGGCAGCCCCAGCATTTT. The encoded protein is CASSESQGQPQHF.

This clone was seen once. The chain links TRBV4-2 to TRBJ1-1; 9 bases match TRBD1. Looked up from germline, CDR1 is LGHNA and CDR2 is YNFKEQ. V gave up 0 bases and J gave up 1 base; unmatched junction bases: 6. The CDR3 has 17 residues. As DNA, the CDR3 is TGTGCCAGCAGCCAAGATGTAACAGGGGGCGCGAACACTGAAGCTTTCTTT. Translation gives CASSQDVTGGANTEAFF.

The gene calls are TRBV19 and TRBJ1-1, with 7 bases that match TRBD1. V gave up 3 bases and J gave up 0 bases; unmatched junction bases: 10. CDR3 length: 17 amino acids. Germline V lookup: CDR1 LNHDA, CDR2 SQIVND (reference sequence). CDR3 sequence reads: CASSMEGAELMNTEAFF. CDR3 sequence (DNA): TGTGCCAGTAGTATGGAGGGGGCTGAGCTGATGAACACTGAAGCTTTCTTT.

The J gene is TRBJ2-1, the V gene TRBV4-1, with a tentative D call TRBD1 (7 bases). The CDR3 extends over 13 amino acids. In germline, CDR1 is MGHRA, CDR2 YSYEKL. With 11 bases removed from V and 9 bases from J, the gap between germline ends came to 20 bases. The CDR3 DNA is TGCGCCGTCGGTCAGGGGGGCGCCGGTGAGCAGTTCTTC. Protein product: CAVGQGGAGEQFF.

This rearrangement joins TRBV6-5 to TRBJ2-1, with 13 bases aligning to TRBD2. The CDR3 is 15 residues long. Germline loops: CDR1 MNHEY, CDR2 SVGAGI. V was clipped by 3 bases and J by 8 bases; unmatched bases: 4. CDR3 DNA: TGTGCCAGCAGTTATACTAGCGGGGGGGCGGATGAGCAGTTCTTC. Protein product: CASSYTSGGADEQFF.

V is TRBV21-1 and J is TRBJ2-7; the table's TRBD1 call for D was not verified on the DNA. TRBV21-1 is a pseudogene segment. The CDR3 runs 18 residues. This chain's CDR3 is CASSVFRDRDNSSYEQYF. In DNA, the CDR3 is TGTGCCAGCAGCGTATTTCGGGACAGGGACAACTCTTCGTACGAGCAGTACTTC.

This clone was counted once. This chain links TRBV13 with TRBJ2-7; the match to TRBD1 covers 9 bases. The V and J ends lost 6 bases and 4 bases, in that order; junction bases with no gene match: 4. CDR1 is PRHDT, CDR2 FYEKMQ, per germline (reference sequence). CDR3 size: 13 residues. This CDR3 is CASRAGTGYEQYF. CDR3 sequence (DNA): TGTGCCAGCAGAGCCGGGACAGGGTACGAGCAGTACTTC.

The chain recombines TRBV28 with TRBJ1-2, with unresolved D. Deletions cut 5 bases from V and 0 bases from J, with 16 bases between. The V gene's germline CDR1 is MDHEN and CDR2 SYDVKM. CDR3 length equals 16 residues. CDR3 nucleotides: TGTGCCAGCAGTCCTCGCCTCGGAGCAACTAACTATGGCTACACCTTC. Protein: CASSPRLGATNYGYTF.

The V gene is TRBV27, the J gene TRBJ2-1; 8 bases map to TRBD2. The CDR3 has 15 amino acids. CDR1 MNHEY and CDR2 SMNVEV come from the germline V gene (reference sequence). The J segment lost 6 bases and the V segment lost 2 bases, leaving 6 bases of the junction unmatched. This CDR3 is CASSLQGGGPNEQFF. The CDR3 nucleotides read TGTGCCAGCAGTTTACAGGGCGGGGGGCCCAATGAGCAGTTCTTC.

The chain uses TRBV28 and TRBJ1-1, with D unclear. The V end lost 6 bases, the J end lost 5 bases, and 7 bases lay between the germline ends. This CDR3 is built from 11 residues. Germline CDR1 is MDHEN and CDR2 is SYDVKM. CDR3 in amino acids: CASSTDTEAFF. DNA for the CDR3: TGTGCCAGCAGCACAGATACTGAAGCTTTCTTT.

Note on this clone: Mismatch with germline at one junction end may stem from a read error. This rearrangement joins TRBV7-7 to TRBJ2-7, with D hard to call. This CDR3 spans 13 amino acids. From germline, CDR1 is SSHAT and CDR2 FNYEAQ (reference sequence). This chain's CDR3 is CASSLKLRDEQYF. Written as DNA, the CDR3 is TGTGCTAGCAGCTTAAAGTTACGGGACGAGCAGTACTTC.

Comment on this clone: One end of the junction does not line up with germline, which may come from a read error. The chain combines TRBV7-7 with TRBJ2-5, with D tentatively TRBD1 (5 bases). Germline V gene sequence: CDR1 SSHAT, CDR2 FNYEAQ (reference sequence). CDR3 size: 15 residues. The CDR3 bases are TGTGCTAGCAGCTTAGGTCCAGGGTTTTATGAGACCCAGTACTTC. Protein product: CASSLGPGFYETQYF.